This T cell receptor (beta chain) is drawn from a study of blood T cell repertoires in COVID-19. On the study more broadly: The study drew acute and convalescent COVID-19 samples from the United States, Italy and Spain. T cells, B-cell-depleted T cells, or PBMCs provided the cDNA or gDNA that served as material.

V shed 1 base and J shed 10 bases, with 8 bases lying between them. CDR3 length equals 12 residues. CDR1 is SGHTA, CDR2 FQGTGA, per germline. Original processing methods: It was from reference gene primer amplification that nucleated cell counts were estimated. Assay used: immunoSEQ multiplex PCR; TCRdb lists only in-frame clones, some missing. For V, J and clone size, that table is used; D and trimming come from the DNA. The table has 150,000 to 200,000 clones, about 85% seen once. Seattle cases were enrolled at active infection and followed longitudinally. The chain has TRBV7-3 and TRBJ2-1; D unclear. Input material: peripheral blood. This TCR came from a woman between 50 and 59 years old with COVID-19, enrolled during active disease. CDR3 bases: TGTGCCAGCAGCTTAAGAGGTGGGGAGCAGTTCTTC. Encoded protein: CASSLRGGEQFF.